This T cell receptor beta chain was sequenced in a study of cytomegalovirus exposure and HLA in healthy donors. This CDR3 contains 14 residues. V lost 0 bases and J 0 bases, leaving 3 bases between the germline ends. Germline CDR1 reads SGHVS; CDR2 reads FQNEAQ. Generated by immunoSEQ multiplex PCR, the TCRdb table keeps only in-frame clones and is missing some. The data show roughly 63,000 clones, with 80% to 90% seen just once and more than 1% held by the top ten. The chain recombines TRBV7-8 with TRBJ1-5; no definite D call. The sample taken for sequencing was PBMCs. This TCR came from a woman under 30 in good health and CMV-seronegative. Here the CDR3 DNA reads TGTGCCAGCAGCTTAGCTTATAGCAATCAGCCCCAGCATTTT. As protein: CASSLAYSNQPQHF. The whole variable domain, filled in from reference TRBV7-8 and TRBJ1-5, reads GAGVSQSPRYKVAKRGQDVALRCDPISGHVSLFWYQQALGQGPEFLTYFQNEAQLDKSGLPSDRFFAERPEGSVSTLKIQRTQQEDSAVYLCASSLAYSNQPQHFGDGTRLSIL.